Below, 4 T cell receptor beta chains from the same sample are listed, as sequenced in a study of shared clonotypes between healthy human individuals. Clones were read by immunoSEQ multiplex PCR, and TCRdb kept only the in-frame ones, dropping some. The table lists some 1,900,000 clones, roughly 95% of them singletons. CD45RO-negative CD8 cells positively selected for CCR7 made up the naive population, which excluded terminally differentiated effector memory CD45RA+ cells. The sample comprised naive CD8+ T cells sorted from blood. All receptors derive from a man aged 18 to 35 in good health.

This rearrangement joins TRBV2 to TRBJ2-2; D gene ambiguous. The CDR3 runs 13 residues. V was clipped by 6 bases and J by 3 bases, with 8 bases between them. The germline V gene has CDR1 SNHLY and CDR2 FYNNEI. The CDR3, as DNA: TGTGCCAGCAGCAATAAGGACACCGGGGAGCTGTTTTTT. Translation: CASSNKDTGELFF. The entire variable domain, with the rest obtained from reference TRBV2 and TRBJ2-2, is as follows: EPEVTQTPSHQVTQMGQEVILRCVPISNHLYFYWYRQILGQKVEFLVSFYNNEISEKSEIFDDQFSVERPDGSNFTLKIRSTKLEDSAMYFCASSNKDTGELFFGEGSRLTVL.

The chain links TRBV9 to TRBJ1-3, with D unclear. This CDR3 is 17 amino acids long. Germline loops: CDR1 SGDLS, CDR2 YYNGEE. V was shortened by 0 bases and J by 0 bases, with 13 bases between the two germline ends. The CDR3: CASSVVSEGSSGNTIYF. The DNA of the CDR3 is TGTGCCAGCAGCGTAGTTTCAGAGGGCTCCTCTGGAAACACCATATATTTT.

The chain recombines TRBV2 with TRBJ2-3; 7 nucleotides match TRBD2. The V gene's germline CDR1 is SNHLY and CDR2 FYNNEI. Unmatched junction bases numbered 7, after V lost 1 base and J lost 0 bases. The CDR3 totals 17 residues. The CDR3 region has the DNA TGTGCCAGCAGTGAAGAAGTTGCGGGAGTTAGCACAGATACGCAGTATTTT. Its translation: CASSEEVAGVSTDTQYF.

The V call is TRBV10-1, the J call TRBJ2-2, with a possible D match to TRBD2 (5 bases). This CDR3 is 16 amino acids long. Trimming took 0 bases from V and 6 from J, leaving 14 bases between them. CDR1 is WNHNN, CDR2 SYGVQD, per germline (reference sequence). The CDR3 DNA follows: TGCGCCAGCAGTGAGTCGATTAACCTCGGGGCCGGGGAGCTGTTTTTT. It translates to CASSESINLGAGELFF.